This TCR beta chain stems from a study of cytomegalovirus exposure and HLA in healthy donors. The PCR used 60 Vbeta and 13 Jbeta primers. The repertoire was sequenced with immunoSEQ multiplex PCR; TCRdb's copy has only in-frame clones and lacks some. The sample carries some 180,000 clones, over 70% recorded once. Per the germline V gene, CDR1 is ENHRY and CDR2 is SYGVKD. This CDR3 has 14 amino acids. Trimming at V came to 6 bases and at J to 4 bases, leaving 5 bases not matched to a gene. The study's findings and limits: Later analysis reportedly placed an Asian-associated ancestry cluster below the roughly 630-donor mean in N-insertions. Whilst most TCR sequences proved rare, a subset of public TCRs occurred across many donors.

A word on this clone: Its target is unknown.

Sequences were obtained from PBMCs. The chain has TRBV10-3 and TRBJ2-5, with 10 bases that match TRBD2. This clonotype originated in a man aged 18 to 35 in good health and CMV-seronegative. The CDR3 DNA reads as TGTGCCATCAGACCGGGACTAGCGCCAGAGACCCAGTACTTC. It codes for CAIRPGLAPETQYF.